The 14 T cell receptor beta chains presented below share a single source sample, sequenced in a study of cytomegalovirus exposure and HLA in healthy donors. Assay: immunoSEQ multiplex PCR; the TCRdb copy retains only in-frame clones and omits some. The sample records some 120,000 clones, about 88% being singletons. The specimen was PBMCs. The origin of the receptors is a woman under 30 in good health and CMV-seronegative.

J is TRBJ2-5 and V is TRBV25-1; 8 bases map to TRBD1. Trimming cost V 4 bases and J 5 bases; bases outside gene matches: 9. Germline CDR1 is MGHDK and CDR2 is SYGVNS. The CDR3 spans 15 residues. The CDR3 sequence is CASSALDREMETQYF. CDR3 DNA sequence: TGTGCCAGCAGTGCCCTGGACAGGGAGATGGAGACCCAGTACTTC. The entire variable domain, with the rest obtained from reference TRBV25-1 and TRBJ2-5, is as follows: EADIYQTPRYLVIGTGKKITLECSQTMGHDKMYWYQQDPGMELHLIHYSYGVNSTEKGDLSSESTVSRIRTEHFPLTLESARPSHTSQYLCASSALDREMETQYFGPGTRLLVL.

This chain connects TRBV14 to TRBJ1-2, with D unclear. The CDR3 runs 14 residues. CDR1 and CDR2 from the germline V gene are SGHDN and FVKESK. V was cut by 3 bases and J by 2 bases, with 10 bases left in between. In DNA form, the CDR3 reads TGTGCCAGCAGCCAGGGAGTCAGGAACTATGGCTACACCTTC. Its protein is CASSQGVRNYGYTF.

The J gene is TRBJ2-3, the V gene TRBV11-2, with 8 bases that match TRBD1. Germline V gives CDR1 SGHAT, CDR2 FQNNGV. The CDR3 has 19 residues. V was pared by 5 bases and J by 2 bases, with 18 bases of the junction left unmatched. CDR3 coding DNA: TGTGCCAGCAGCGGGCAGACAGGGGAGAGACATTCGGACACAGATACGCAGTATTTT. Its translation is CASSGQTGERHSDTDTQYF.

The chain combines TRBV7-9 with TRBJ2-7; 7 nucleotides agree with TRBD1. The CDR3 contains 13 residues. Germline assignment: CDR1 SEHNR and CDR2 FQNEAQ (reference sequence). J gave up 5 bases and V 10 bases, and 11 bases lay outside the gene matches. CDR3 in amino acids: CATSRKGADEQYF. The CDR3 DNA reads as TGTGCCACCTCCCGGAAGGGGGCCGACGAGCAGTACTTC.

The CDR3 DNA reads TGTGCCAGCAGCCCACCCCCCCCGGGGGAGGGCTACACCTTC. It is translated as CASSPPPPGEGYTF. The chain carries TRBV5-6 and TRBJ1-2; the D gene is possibly TRBD1 (5 bases). Germline CDR1 reads SGHDT; CDR2 reads YYEEEE. The V gene lost 4 bases and the J gene lost 8 bases, with 18 bases spanning the gap. This CDR3 has 14 residues.

The gene calls are TRBV18 and TRBJ2-7; 9 nucleotides align to TRBD2. Germline CDR1 KGHSH, CDR2 LQKENI. The CDR3 is 15 amino acids. J was trimmed by 6 bases and V by 1 base; bases with no gene match: 7. CDR3 protein: CASSPRGGGDGEQYV. CDR3 in DNA: TGTGCCAGCTCACCACGAGGCGGGGGGGACGGCGAGCAGTACGTC.

The chain links TRBV9 to TRBJ2-1; D unresolved. The CDR3 spans 13 residues. CDR1 and CDR2 from the germline V gene are SGDLS and YYNGEE. Trimming removed 4 bases from V and 5 bases from J, with 10 bases in between. The chain's CDR3 is CASSPPAHNEQFF. CDR3 sequence (DNA): TGTGCCAGCAGCCCCCCAGCGCACAATGAGCAGTTCTTC. The whole variable domain, remainder taken from reference TRBV9 and TRBJ2-1, is DSGVTQTPKHLITATGQRVTLRCSPRSGDLSVYWYQQSLDQGLQFLIQYYNGEERAKGNILERFSAQQFPDLHSELNLSSLELGDSALYFCASSPPAHNEQFFGPGTRLTVL.

The J gene is TRBJ2-3, the V gene TRBV27; 9 bases match TRBD1. Germline V lookup: CDR1 MNHEY, CDR2 SMNVEV (reference sequence). V trimming: 6 bases; J trimming: 6 bases; junction bases outside the gene matches: 7. This CDR3 is 14 amino acids long. The CDR3 here is CASRPGQGYDTQYF. Here the CDR3 DNA reads TGTGCCAGCAGGCCGGGACAGGGTTACGATACGCAGTATTTT.

V usage is TRBV19 and J usage is TRBJ2-1, with 7 positions matching TRBD1. The trim removed 3 bases at V and 8 bases at J, leaving 13 bases unmatched. This CDR3 contains 16 residues. CDR1 is LNHDA and CDR2 is SQIVND in the germline V gene (reference sequence). CDR3: CASSIFQKGAGDEQFF. In DNA, the CDR3 is TGTGCCAGTAGTATCTTCCAAAAGGGGGCCGGCGATGAGCAGTTCTTC.

This sequence joins TRBV4-2 and TRBJ2-7; TRBD2 is a possible D gene (5 bases). V lost 4 bases to trimming and J lost 4 bases, with 17 bases between them. Germline CDR1 and CDR2: LGHNA and YNFKEQ. The CDR3 sequence is 15 residues long. CDR3: CASSLIRTPSYEQYV. DNA for the CDR3: TGTGCCAGCAGCCTGATCCGGACTCCTAGTTACGAGCAGTACGTC.

The V call is TRBV28, the J call TRBJ2-1, with D possibly TRBD2 on 7 matching bases. This CDR3 comprises 14 residues. Germline CDR1 is MDHEN and CDR2 is SYDVKM. Trimming cost V 8 bases and J 7 bases, with 18 bases left between them. The CDR3 here is CASRETRGGNEQFF. Written as DNA, the CDR3 is TGTGCCAGCCGGGAGACTAGGGGGGGGAATGAGCAGTTCTTC.

V is TRBV28 and J is TRBJ2-3, with D possibly being TRBD2 (5 bases). V was trimmed by 6 bases and J by 1 base, leaving 11 bases between them. The CDR3 covers 14 residues. Germline V lookup: CDR1 MDHEN, CDR2 SYDVKM. CDR3 coding DNA: TGTGCCAGCAGGGGGTCCGGGGGCACAGATACGCAGTATTTT. It translates to CASRGSGGTDTQYF.

The chain combines TRBV6-5 with TRBJ2-1, with 10 bases that match TRBD1. Germline loops: CDR1 MNHEY, CDR2 SVGAGI. J lost 6 bases, V lost 4 bases, and 9 bases had no gene match. The CDR3 length is 16 residues. Here the CDR3 reads CASSSIGQGGFNEQFF. The CDR3 DNA is TGTGCCAGCAGTTCCATCGGACAGGGGGGCTTCAATGAGCAGTTCTTC.

The J gene is TRBJ2-1, the V gene TRBV4-2, with 10 bases lining up with TRBD2. After removal of 5 bases from V and 2 bases from J, the junction contained 15 bases not matched to a gene. Germline V lookup: CDR1 LGHNA, CDR2 YNFKEQ. The CDR3 consists of 19 residues. The CDR3 region has the DNA TGTGCCAGCAGCACCCGGGCTAGCGGGAGTTTGGGGACCTACAATGAGCAGTTCTTC. Protein sequence: CASSTRASGSLGTYNEQFF.